This T cell receptor (beta chain) came from a study of radiotherapy plus CTLA-4 blockade in lung cancer. Overall study results and limits: Dynamics of early blood T cell clones, together with interferon-beta, were reportedly the best predictors of response. In blood, tumor-derived TCR clones expanded after radiotherapy plus ipilimumab.

As regards this clone: What it recognizes is unknown.

The CDR3 has 12 residues. Germline loops: CDR1 SNHLY, CDR2 FYNNEI. Trimming cost V 6 bases and J 2 bases, with 7 bases left between them. Chemo-refractory metastatic non-small-cell lung cancer patients underwent focal radiation alongside CTLA-4 blockade with ipilimumab. The table came from immunoSEQ multiplex PCR; TCRdb's copy has only in-frame clones and leaves some out. Of about 98,000 clones in the sample, around 88% were seen once. This clonotype was sampled from a human donor with non-small cell lung cancer that progressed on radiotherapy plus ipilimumab. The chain recombines TRBV2 with TRBJ2-5; D gene ambiguous. This sample comprised peripheral blood, obtained from a patient treated with radiotherapy plus ipilimumab. The CDR3 sequence: CASRRRQETQYF. The DNA for the CDR3 is TGTGCCAGCAGGAGACGACAAGAGACCCAGTACTTC.